The clone carrying this T cell receptor (beta chain) was seen repeatedly, ten times or more. Time point given: pre-sensitization, week 0. Treatment of the sample: therapeutic diphenylcyclopropenone sensitization with weekly scalp DPC. Original handling: Just over 95,000 TCRs per sample was the median, with a range of about 20,000 to 690,600. TCRdb ran MiXCR on the RACE reads and lists one entry per CDR3 protein. TCRdb's processing, not the authors', yielded these V and J calls. The sample shows 89,000 or so distinct CDR3 sequences, 7.5% to 9.5% of them seen only once. Trimming left V 7 bases short and J 0 bases short, with 13 bases between. The germline V gene encodes CDR1 SGHVS and CDR2 FQNEAQ. The CDR3 totals 15 residues. The data were obtained in a study of human T cells and chemical hapten exposure. Study background: An approximately 2 cm by approximately 2 cm inner upper arm patch received 2% DPC for sensitization. Patch tests applied 0.01% DPC to the upper back, read at 6 days.

Source: whole blood, taken in connection with sensitization to the hapten diphenylcyclopropenone (DPC). V is TRBV7-8 and J is TRBJ1-3; D unresolved. This receptor was identified in a man between 40 and 49 years old with alopecia areata. Some clones in this sample may be carry-over from other donors' samples. CDR3 sequence (DNA): TGTGCCAGCAAACTAAGCGGGCGCTCTGGAAACACCATATATTTT. It encodes CASKLSGRSGNTIYF.